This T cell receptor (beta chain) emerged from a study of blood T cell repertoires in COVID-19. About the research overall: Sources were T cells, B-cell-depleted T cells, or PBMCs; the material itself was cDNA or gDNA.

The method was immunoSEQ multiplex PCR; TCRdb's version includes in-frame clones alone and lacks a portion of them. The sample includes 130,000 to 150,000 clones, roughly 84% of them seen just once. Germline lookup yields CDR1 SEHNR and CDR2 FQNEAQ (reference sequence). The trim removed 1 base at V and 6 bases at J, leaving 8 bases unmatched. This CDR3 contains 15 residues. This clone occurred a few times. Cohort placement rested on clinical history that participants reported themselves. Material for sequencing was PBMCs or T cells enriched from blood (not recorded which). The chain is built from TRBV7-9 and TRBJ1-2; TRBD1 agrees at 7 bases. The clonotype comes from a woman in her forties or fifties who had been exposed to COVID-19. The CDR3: CASSLVGDRKDGYTF. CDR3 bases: TGTGCCAGCAGCTTAGTGGGGGACAGAAAGGATGGCTACACCTTC.